The 2 T cell receptor beta chains listed next were all sequenced from one sample in a study of blood T cells in healthy people across ages. It was with a sample-barcoded 5' primer and a J-beta primer mix that a second PCR of roughly 7 to 12 cycles was run. TCRdb re-analysed the 5' RACE reads in MiXCR, keeping a single row per CDR3 protein. The repertoire holds approximately 800,000 distinct CDR3 sequences, with 58% as singletons. The sequenced sample consisted of blood. The receptors stem from a man aged 30-40 years in good health.

The chain has TRBV5-1 and TRBJ2-5; tentatively, D is TRBD2 (6 bases). Germline values: CDR1 SGHRS, CDR2 YFSETQ. This CDR3 comprises 17 residues. V lost 1 base to trimming and J lost 5 bases, with 21 bases between them. In nucleotides, the CDR3 is TGCGCCAGCAGCTTGACCGTCCAAACTAGCTACGGGGAGACCCAGTACTTC. It encodes CASSLTVQTSYGETQYF.

V is TRBV20-1 and J is TRBJ1-1, with no clear D. Germline V gene sequence: CDR1 DFQATT, CDR2 SNEGSKA (reference sequence). V lost 3 bases and J 5 bases, leaving 19 bases between the germline ends. The CDR3 sequence is 15 residues long. CDR3 protein: CSASPSMLAKTEAFF. DNA of the CDR3: TGCAGTGCTAGCCCTTCTATGCTAGCTAAGACTGAAGCTTTCTTT.